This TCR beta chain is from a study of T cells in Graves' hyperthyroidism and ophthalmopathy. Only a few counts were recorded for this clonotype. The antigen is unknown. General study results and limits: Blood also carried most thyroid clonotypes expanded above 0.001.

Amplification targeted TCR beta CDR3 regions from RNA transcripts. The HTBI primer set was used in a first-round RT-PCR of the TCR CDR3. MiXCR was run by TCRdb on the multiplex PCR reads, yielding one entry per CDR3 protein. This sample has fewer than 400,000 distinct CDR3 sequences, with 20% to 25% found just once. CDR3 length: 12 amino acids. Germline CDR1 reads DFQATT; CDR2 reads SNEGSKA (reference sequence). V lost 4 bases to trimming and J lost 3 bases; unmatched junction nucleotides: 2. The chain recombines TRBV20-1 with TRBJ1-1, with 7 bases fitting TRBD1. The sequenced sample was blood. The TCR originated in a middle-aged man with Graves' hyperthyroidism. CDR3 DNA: TGCAGTGCTAAACAGGGGTACACTGAAGCTTTCTTT. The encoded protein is CSAKQGYTEAFF.